The 6 T cell receptor beta chains reported below all come from one sample, sequenced in a study of blood T cell repertoires in COVID-19. Profiling relied on immunoSEQ multiplex PCR, and the TCRdb table lists in-frame clones only, not all of them. The data contain just over 200,000 clones, over 60% of them singletons. Sequencing was carried out using peripheral blood. The receptors here all came from a woman between 65 and 79 years old with acute or convalescent COVID-19.

Comment on this clone: The sample holds other DNA sequences that translate to the same CDR3. V is TRBV2 and J is TRBJ2-1; the D gene is possibly TRBD1 (6 bases). The CDR3 consists of 13 residues. Germline values: CDR1 SNHLY, CDR2 FYNNEI. Between the trimmed V and J ends, which lost 6 bases and 6 bases, there was a span of 12 bases. CDR3 nucleotides: TGTGCCAGCAGGCCGACAGGATCCAATGAGCAGTTCTTC. It encodes CASRPTGSNEQFF.

In its sample, this clone was seen a few times. This chain uses TRBV3-1 (or the pseudogene TRBV3-2) with TRBJ1-6, with no clear D. The CDR3 extends over 13 amino acids. The V and J ends lost 1 base and 12 bases respectively, with 10 bases between them. The germline gives CDR1 LGHDT, CDR2 YNNKEL (reference sequence). CDR3 amino acids: CASSQGQLRPLHF. In DNA form, the CDR3 reads TGTGCCAGCAGCCAAGGTCAACTAAGACCCCTCCACTTT.

The CDR3 nucleotides are TGTGCCAGCAGCTTGGGGACGGGAAATAGCAATCAGCCCCAGCATTTT. Translating gives CASSLGTGNSNQPQHF. The chain has TRBV5-8 and TRBJ1-5; no firm D call. Trimming left V 0 bases short and J 0 bases short, with 10 bases between. The V gene's germline CDR1 is SGHTS and CDR2 YDEGEE. This CDR3 comprises 16 residues.

This clone was detected many times. The rearrangement links TRBV19 to TRBJ2-1; 13 bases are shared with TRBD2. Germline assignment: CDR1 LNHDA and CDR2 SQIVND (reference sequence). CDR3 length: 14 residues. J gave up 8 bases and V 9 bases, and 7 bases lay outside the gene matches. The CDR3 DNA reads TGTGCCAGCAGGACTAGCGGGAGAAGGTATGAGCAGTTCTTC. Its translation: CASRTSGRRYEQFF.

The chain carries TRBV2 and TRBJ2-2; D is uncertain. This CDR3 has 15 residues. Germline V gene sequence: CDR1 SNHLY, CDR2 FYNNEI. With 7 bases removed from V and 0 bases from J, the gap between germline ends came to 12 bases. The CDR3 spells CASKISLANTGELFF. The CDR3 nucleotides are TGTGCCAGCAAAATTAGTCTGGCGAACACCGGGGAGCTGTTTTTT.

The rearrangement joins TRBV28 to TRBJ2-5; perhaps TRBD1 as D (5 bases). Germline-derived CDR1 and CDR2 are MDHEN and SYDVKM. The CDR3 consists of 11 residues. The ends were cut back, 7 bases at V and 5 bases at J, with 8 bases in the middle. The CDR3 region is CASIPGETQYF. As DNA, the CDR3 is TGTGCCAGCATTCCAGGGGAGACCCAGTACTTC.